This record covers a single TCR beta chain. Its antigen is currently unknown. These data come from a study of shared clonotypes between healthy human individuals. The V and J ends lost 6 bases and 1 base, in that order; junction bases with no gene match: 11. This CDR3 is built from 17 residues. Germline assignment: CDR1 MGHDK and CDR2 SYGVNS. Study outcomes and limitations: Since donors were few, the genetic and exposure-history diversity represented was limited.

Using immunoSEQ multiplex PCR, the repertoire was profiled, and TCRdb retains in-frame clones only, with some absent. Of some 2.3 million clones listed, 85% to 95% are singletons. The chain joins TRBV25-1 to TRBJ2-2, with 7 bases that match TRBD1. The sample taken for sequencing was naive CD4+ T cells from PBMCs. Subset denoted: CD45RA+ positively selected. This TCR came from a man younger than 35 in good health. Some clones in this sample may be carry-over from other donors' samples. The DNA of the CDR3 is TGTGCCAGCAGAGCCCAACCGGGACAGAAGAACACCGGGGAGCTGTTTTTT. The encoded protein is CASRAQPGQKNTGELFF.